The clone carrying this TCR beta chain was counted only a few times. The target antigen is unknown. Generation of TCR beta libraries employed quantitative 5'-RACE incorporating molecular barcodes. Using its own MiXCR run on the 5' RACE reads, TCRdb lists one record per CDR3 protein. Of about 220,000 distinct CDR3 sequences detected, more than 5.5% appear once; the ten largest clones hold 13% to 15%. Trimming took 3 bases from V and 2 from J; bases not matched to a gene: 10. Germline V CDR1 and CDR2: LNHDA, SQIVND (reference sequence). CDR3 length equals 16 residues. This record comes from a study of CD8 T cells in ankylosing spondylitis. General study results and limits: In ankylosing spondylitis blood, a motif of seven or eight highly homologous TCR beta variants appeared characteristic. Prior work had noted some motif variants in reactive arthritis blood and synovial fluid.

The sequenced material came from blood, either unsorted or a sorted T cell fraction (not recorded which). The genes are TRBV19 and TRBJ2-7, with 7 bases fitting TRBD2. This clonotype originated in a male donor with ankylosing spondylitis. CDR3 nucleotides: TGTGCCAGTAGTATCCGGACTAGTAGTTCGGCCTACGAGCAGTACTTC. Its translation is CASSIRTSSSAYEQYF.